This T cell receptor (beta chain) was sequenced during a study of control samples from healthy donors and cancer patients. V lost 7 bases and J 8 bases, leaving 17 bases between the germline ends. This CDR3 region has 13 residues. The germline gives CDR1 MDHEN, CDR2 SYDVKM. Produced via immunoSEQ multiplex PCR; TCRdb's table is partial and in-frame only. The sample lists about 140,000 clones; more than 90% were seen once. The sequence was collected from a man between 25 and 39 years old in good health. The specimen sequenced was blood. The V and J genes are TRBV28 and TRBJ1-1; maybe TRBD1 (5 bases). CDR3 in DNA: TGTGCCAGCAAGAGGCTCTCTTGGGGGGAAGCTTTCTTT. It specifies CASKRLSWGEAFF.